This entry lists 10 T cell receptor beta chains sequenced from one sample in a study of blood T cell repertoires in COVID-19. Clones were read by immunoSEQ multiplex PCR, and TCRdb kept only the in-frame ones, dropping some. The profile shows more than 400,000 clones, 80% to 90% of them singletons. The sample consisted of peripheral blood. The receptors originated from a human donor in a cohort sampled during active COVID-19.

V usage is TRBV10-3 and J usage is TRBJ1-2; TRBD1 might be the D (5 bases). CDR1 is ENHRY and CDR2 is SYGVKD in the germline V gene. This CDR3 is built from 15 residues. Trimming took 5 bases from V and 2 from J, leaving 15 bases between them. For the CDR3, the DNA is TGTGCCATCAGTCATTCCTCCCCAGGGAACTATGGCTACACCTTC. It specifies CAISHSSPGNYGYTF.

This chain connects TRBV5-1 to TRBJ2-1; 12 bases line up with TRBD2. The germline gives CDR1 SGHRS, CDR2 YFSETQ. The CDR3 runs to 17 residues. V shed 4 bases, J shed 6 bases, and the junction held 11 bases outside the gene matches. CDR3 residues: CASSPRTSGTIFNEQFF. The CDR3 coding sequence is TGCGCCAGCAGCCCCAGGACTAGCGGGACGATCTTCAATGAGCAGTTCTTC.

J is TRBJ1-1 and V is TRBV18, with 9 bases identical to TRBD1. Germline CDR1 reads KGHSH; CDR2 reads LQKENI. Trimming took 8 bases from V and 4 from J; bases not matched to a gene: 14. This CDR3 comprises 16 residues. The CDR3 protein is CASANPGTGKATEAFF. The DNA for the CDR3 is TGTGCCAGCGCAAACCCCGGGACAGGGAAGGCCACTGAAGCTTTCTTT.

The sample holds a few counts of this clone. The chain employs TRBV2 and TRBJ1-2, with TRBD1 matching 8 bases. The CDR3 has 15 amino acids. Per germline, CDR1 SNHLY and CDR2 FYNNEI. V lost 5 bases to trimming and J lost 2 bases; unmatched junction nucleotides: 7. CDR3 sequence reads: CASSPGQGRNYGYTF. The CDR3 nucleotides read TGTGCCAGCAGTCCCGGACAGGGCCGAAACTATGGCTACACCTTC.

The rearrangement joins TRBV4-1 to TRBJ1-2; 7 bases map to TRBD1. In germline, CDR1 is MGHRA, CDR2 YSYEKL. Trimming removed 5 bases from V and 8 bases from J; junction bases left unmatched: 14. CDR3 size: 15 residues. CDR3 residues: CASSLTSTGLEGYTF. In DNA form, the CDR3 reads TGCGCCAGCAGCTTAACATCGACAGGGTTGGAAGGCTACACCTTC.

The rearrangement uses TRBV2 and TRBJ1-5; TRBD1 aligns across 8 bases. The CDR3 length is 14 residues. Losses at the gene ends were 4 bases for V and 6 bases for J; bases not matched to a gene: 5. From germline, CDR1 is SNHLY and CDR2 FYNNEI. The CDR3 is CASSGTGLGQPQHF. CDR3 in DNA: TGTGCCAGCAGTGGGACAGGGCTAGGTCAGCCCCAGCATTTT.

CDR3 protein: CASSEFSFGSVYEQYF. Written as DNA, the CDR3 is TGTGCCAGCAGTGAATTCTCTTTCGGGAGCGTCTACGAGCAGTACTTC. The chain couples TRBV6-1 to TRBJ2-7; weak D call: TRBD2 (6 bases). Germline V lookup: CDR1 MNHNS, CDR2 SASEGT. V was trimmed by 2 bases and J by 3 bases, leaving 17 bases between them. This CDR3 spans 16 amino acids.

The V call is TRBV6-2 or TRBV6-3, the J call TRBJ2-3, with TRBD2 matching 13 bases. The CDR3 covers 14 residues. CDR1 and CDR2 (germline): MNHEY, SVGEGT. V lost 5 bases and J lost 13; bases outside the gene matches: 9. The CDR3 DNA follows: TGTGCCAGCAGTCCCACGGGACTAGCGGGACACGAGTATTTT. Translating it yields CASSPTGLAGHEYF.

This clone has a single count. The J gene is TRBJ2-7, the V gene TRBV15; 7 bases match TRBD1. The V segment lost 0 bases and the J segment 5 bases; nucleotides outside the gene matches: 4. The CDR3 spans 14 residues. In germline, CDR1 is LNHNV, CDR2 YYDKDF (reference sequence). The CDR3 coding sequence is TGTGCCACCAGCAGAGACAGGGGGTTCGACGAGCAGTACTTC. Residues: CATSRDRGFDEQYF.

This chain links TRBV9 with TRBJ1-1; D is undetermined. The CDR3 covers 13 residues. The germline CDR1 and CDR2 sequences are SGDLS and YYNGEE. Trimming took 1 base from V and 11 from J, leaving 15 bases between them. CDR3 nucleotide sequence: TGTGCCAGCAGCGTAATTGAGGGCCCAGAGGCTTTCTTT. The encoded protein is CASSVIEGPEAFF.